The present entry profiles one TCR beta chain with its context. Its antigen target is currently unknown. The sample holds no much larger clone one base away, and base qualities are not on file. This entry comes from a study of metastatic and nonmetastatic thyroid tumors (dated by TCRdb to 2018 to 2021). The study in broad terms: For patients with malignant and with benign thyroid disease, the researchers compared repertoires between peripheral blood samples and tumor or nodule tissue samples. The research as a whole found: TCR beta diversity was reported as significantly higher in malignant tumors than in benign nodules, in both blood and tumor samples.

Before undergoing thyroid surgery, none of the patients had been given any kind of treatment. Using T-cell receptor beta sequencing, the researchers looked back retrospectively at clinical samples from patients, gathered between the early 2010s and the late 2010s. Libraries were built with PCR. Sequencer: Illumina HiSeq 4000. High-throughput sequencing was used to profile the CDR3 region of the TCR beta-chain in every patient. For the original study's pipeline: Drawing on CDR3 differences between clinicopathological groups, the researchers built a classifier meant to tell apart patients with distant-metastatic papillary thyroid cancer. Repertoire diversity was assessed with the Shannon index, and tumor-blood repertoire similarity with the Morisita-Horn index. TCRdb's own reprocessing of the public reads used fastp at Q25 and MiXCR and kept productive beta chains. These V and J calls originate from TCRdb's pipeline instead of the authors' own analysis. The sample records approximately 21,000 clones, around 30% of which are singletons. The ten largest clones represent 5.4% of the sample.

The specimen was tumor tissue. The clonotype was recovered from a female donor with papillary thyroid cancer or a benign thyroid nodule (not recorded which). Some clones in this sample may be carry-over from other donors' samples.

The CDR3 protein is CASSHGCGGAGANVLTF. The nucleotide sequence is given as TGCGCCAGCAGCCATGGGTGTGGGGGGGCTGGGGCCAACGTCCTGACTTTC. This sequence uses TRBV4-1 and TRBJ2-6, with 7 middle bases fitting TRBD2. The germline V gene provides CDR1 MGHRA and CDR2 YSYEKL. V has 3 bases trimmed and J has 2 bases trimmed; junction bases matching no gene number 7. The CDR3 covers 17 residues, taking in both the cysteine and the phenylalanine. Of the read, only the CDR3 DNA is kept; its 51 bases are in frame from base 1.